The rows below give T cell receptor beta chains drawn from one sample of a study of regulatory T cells in long-lasting Graves disease. MiXCR was run by TCRdb on the multiplex PCR reads, yielding one entry per CDR3 protein. This sample yields some 450,000 distinct CDR3 sequences, of which 23% are seen a single time; roughly 26% belongs to the top ten. Sequenced here: peripheral blood mononuclear cells (PBMCs), sampled when the disease was refractory, from a patient treated with antithyroid drugs. The receptors here all came from a female donor with Graves disease. Both conserved end residues are part of each CDR3. A D gene is named only where the DNA matches it firmly. The size of a clone is reported for some rows only, either as once, few or many, or as a class for expanded clones.

>TRBJ1-4|NA|TRBV28|NA
CASSLGGPTNEKLFF
TGTGCCAGCAGTTTAGGGGGGCCAACTAATGAAAAACTGTTTTTT
>TRBJ2-5|many|TRBV20-1|NA
CSATGPQETQYF
TGCAGTGCAACCGGACCGCAAGAGACCCAGTACTTC
>TRBJ2-7|many|TRBV28|TRBD1
CASSRPGTGFEQYF
TGTGCCAGCAGCCGTCCCGGGACAGGGTTCGAGCAGTACTTC
>TRBJ1-1|many|TRBV12-3/TRBV12-4|NA
CASSMDTPNTEAFF
TGTGCCAGCAGCATGGACACCCCGAACACTGAAGCTTTCTTT
>TRBJ2-5|few|TRBV28|TRBD2
CASRGLAGVFEETQYF
TGTGCCAGCCGCGGACTAGCGGGAGTCTTTGAAGAGACCCAGTACTTC
>TRBJ1-2|few|TRBV5-1|NA
CASRAPGLGYGYTF
TGCGCCAGCAGGGCCCCAGGGCTCGGCTATGGCTACACCTTC
>TRBJ2-5|many|TRBV12-3/TRBV12-4|NA
CASSSHGHPEYGQYF
TGTGCCAGCAGCTCTCATGGACACCCAGAATATGGCCAGTACTTC
>TRBJ1-6|NA|TRBV30|NA
CAWSATGYNSPLHF
TGTGCCTGGAGTGCGACGGGGTATAATTCACCCCTCCACTTT
>TRBJ2-7|many|TRBV6-1|TRBD2
CASRRGSGSVLSYEQYF
TGTGCCAGCAGAAGAGGTAGCGGGTCTGTACTTTCCTACGAGCAGTACTTC
>TRBJ2-5|NA|TRBV5-6|NA
CASSLALTGMGETQYF
TGTGCCAGCAGCTTGGCCCTAACGGGAATGGGGGAGACCCAGTACTTC
>TRBJ2-5|many|TRBV12-3/TRBV12-4|NA
CASSPDGSVRETQYF
TGTGCCAGCAGCCCCGACGGGAGCGTGAGAGAGACCCAGTACTTC
>TRBJ2-6|NA|TRBV12-3/TRBV12-4|NA
CASPLGSGANVLTF
TGTGCCAGCCCCCTAGGCTCTGGGGCCAACGTCCTGACTTTC
>TRBJ2-5|NA|TRBV5-1|TRBD2
CASKVPAGEGETQYF
TGCGCCAGCAAAGTCCCGGCGGGAGAGGGGGAGACCCAGTACTTC
>TRBJ1-1|many|TRBV18|NA
CASSPQGSNTEAFF
TGTGCCAGCAGTCCACAGGGCTCGAACACTGAAGCTTTCTTT
>TRBJ2-5|few|TRBV6-2/TRBV6-3|NA
CASSKFQTAQETQYF
TGTGCCAGCAGCAAATTCCAGACAGCTCAAGAGACCCAGTACTTC
>TRBJ1-5|few|TRBV5-1|NA
CASSLGTLSNQPQHF
TGCGCCAGCAGCCTCGGGACACTGAGCAATCAGCCCCAGCATTTT
>TRBJ1-2|few|TRBV5-1|TRBD1
CASSLGDRGNYGYTF
TGCGCCAGCAGCTTGGGAGACAGGGGCAACTATGGCTACACCTTC
>TRBJ1-5|many|TRBV19|TRBD1
CASSPGTVNQPQHF
TGCGCCAGCAGTCCCGGGACAGTCAATCAGCCCCAGCATTTT
>TRBJ2-1|few|TRBV6-1|TRBD1
CASSVAPGQGIDEQFF
TGTGCCAGCAGTGTCGCCCCGGGACAGGGGATAGATGAGCAGTTCTTC
>TRBJ2-7|few|TRBV15|TRBD2
CATSREAGVYEQYF
TGTGCCACCAGCAGAGAAGCGGGAGTCTACGAGCAGTACTTC
>TRBJ2-5|many|TRBV12-3/TRBV12-4|TRBD2
CASSHLPVGTSGSETQYF
TGTGCCAGCAGTCATTTGCCCGTCGGGACTAGCGGGAGCGAGACCCAGTACTTC
>TRBJ1-5|NA|TRBV7-2|NA
CASSFLGEGQPQHF
TGTGCCAGCAGCTTCTTAGGTGAGGGTCAGCCCCAGCATTTT
>TRBJ1-2|NA|TRBV7-2|NA
CASSLDRATGGYGYTF
TGTGCCAGCAGCTTAGATCGGGCGACAGGAGGGTATGGCTACACCTTC
>TRBJ1-1|NA|TRBV7-9|TRBD1
CASSLAVLDRGRMDTEAFF
TGTGCCAGCAGCTTAGCGGTTTTGGACAGGGGACGTATGGACACTGAAGCTTTCTTT
>TRBJ1-5|NA|TRBV20-1|NA
CSANLGVNQPQHF
TGCAGTGCTAACCTGGGTGTCAATCAGCCCCAGCATTTT
>TRBJ2-3|many|TRBV20-1|TRBD1
CSARVTGGKSTQYF
TGCAGTGCTAGAGTGACAGGGGGCAAGAGTACGCAGTATTTT
>TRBJ2-2|many|TRBV7-2|TRBD2
CASSTIAGGPRGTGELFF
TGTGCCAGCAGCACGATAGCGGGAGGGCCTCGGGGCACCGGGGAGCTGTTTTTT
>TRBJ2-5|NA|TRBV29-1|NA
CSVEVDPGGETQYF
TGCAGCGTTGAGGTCGACCCGGGTGGGGAGACCCAGTACTTC
>TRBJ1-5|many|TRBV2|TRBD1
CASAKGQGVNSNQPQHF
TGTGCCAGTGCCAAGGGACAGGGGGTAAATAGCAATCAGCCCCAGCATTTT
>TRBJ1-5|NA|TRBV20-1|NA
CSASRGSSHQPQHF
TGCAGTGCTAGTAGGGGGTCAAGCCATCAGCCCCAGCATTTT
>TRBJ2-2|NA|TRBV24-1|NA
CATSDLNRDTGELFF
TGTGCCACCAGTGATTTGAACAGAGACACCGGGGAGCTGTTTTTT
>TRBJ2-7|many|TRBV28|NA
CASSLWRASYQTYEQYF
TGTGCCAGCAGTTTATGGAGGGCCAGCTACCAAACCTACGAGCAGTACTTC
>TRBJ2-2|NA|TRBV6-1|TRBD2
CASNLGLATFTGELFF
TGTGCCAGCAATTTGGGACTAGCGACATTCACCGGGGAGCTGTTTTTT
>TRBJ2-2|NA|TRBV5-5|NA
CASSSFGADTGELFF
TGTGCCAGCAGCTCGTTTGGGGCAGACACCGGGGAGCTGTTTTTT
>TRBJ1-2|few|TRBV7-9|TRBD1
CASSQDRSYGYTF
TGTGCCAGCAGCCAGGACAGGAGCTATGGCTACACCTTC
>TRBJ2-1|few|TRBV2|TRBD2
CASSVEGLEAYNEQFF
TGTGCCAGCAGTGTGGAGGGACTAGAGGCCTACAATGAGCAGTTCTTC
>TRBJ2-7|once|TRBV20-1|NA
CSASTLEQYF
TGCAGTGCTAGCACTCTCGAGCAGTACTTC
>TRBJ1-1|few|TRBV7-2|NA
CASSLGGAGATEAFF
TGTGCCAGCAGCTTAGGGGGAGCTGGGGCCACTGAAGCTTTCTTT
>TRBJ2-7|few|TRBV3-1|TRBD2
CASRLGLAGGSYEQYF
TGTGCCAGCAGACTCGGACTAGCGGGAGGATCCTACGAGCAGTACTTC
>TRBJ2-5|few|TRBV10-3|NA
CAISGGSKETQYF
TGTGCCATCAGTGGTGGGAGTAAAGAGACCCAGTACTTC
>TRBJ2-3|NA|TRBV27|NA
CASSLFLASTDTQYF
TGTGCCAGCAGTTTATTCCTAGCGAGCACAGATACGCAGTATTTT
>TRBJ2-7|many|TRBV28|NA
CASEGDRSRIYEQYF
TGTGCCAGCGAGGGGGACCGGTCGAGAATTTACGAGCAGTACTTC
>TRBJ2-5|few|TRBV5-4|NA
CASILDAREETQYF
TGTGCCAGCATCCTAGACGCGAGAGAAGAGACCCAGTACTTC
>TRBJ1-5|medium-sized|TRBV2|TRBD1
CASSGAVGQGQPQHF
TGTGCCAGCAGTGGGGCGGTAGGACAGGGGCAGCCCCAGCATTTT
>TRBJ1-4|many|TRBV28|NA
CASSLGVSRSDEKLFF
TGTGCCAGCAGTTTGGGTGTCTCACGTTCGGATGAAAAACTGTTTTTT
>TRBJ1-6|few|TRBV5-1|NA
CASRADISYNSPLHF
TGCGCCAGCAGGGCTGACATATCCTATAATTCACCCCTCCACTTT
>TRBJ2-2|few|TRBV28|TRBD2
CASSSTSLLGELFF
TGTGCCAGCAGCTCGACTAGCCTCCTCGGGGAGCTGTTTTTT
>TRBJ2-5|many|TRBV6-2/TRBV6-3|TRBD2
CASSPSGGRQETQYF
TGTGCCAGCAGCCCCTCGGGGGGTCGACAAGAGACCCAGTACTTC
>TRBJ2-7|many|TRBV28|TRBD1
CASTSQGARNF
TGTGCCAGCACCTCACAGGGGGCGAGGAACTTC
>TRBJ2-7|NA|TRBV15|NA
CATSRSGAYEQYF
TGTGCCACCAGCAGATCAGGGGCCTACGAGCAGTACTTC
>TRBJ2-7|many|TRBV7-8|NA
CASSSGQANEQYF
TGTGCCAGCAGCTCTGGCCAGGCCAACGAGCAGTACTTC
>TRBJ2-7|many|TRBV2|NA
CASSVSPKAPYEQYF
TGTGCCAGCAGTGTCTCACCAAAGGCCCCCTACGAGCAGTACTTC
>TRBJ1-4|many|TRBV2|TRBD1
CASSEALGREGTVFANSRNEKLFF
TGTGCCAGCAGTGAAGCGTTAGGCCGAGAGGGGACAGTATTCGCCAATTCGCGGAATGAAAAACTGTTTTTT